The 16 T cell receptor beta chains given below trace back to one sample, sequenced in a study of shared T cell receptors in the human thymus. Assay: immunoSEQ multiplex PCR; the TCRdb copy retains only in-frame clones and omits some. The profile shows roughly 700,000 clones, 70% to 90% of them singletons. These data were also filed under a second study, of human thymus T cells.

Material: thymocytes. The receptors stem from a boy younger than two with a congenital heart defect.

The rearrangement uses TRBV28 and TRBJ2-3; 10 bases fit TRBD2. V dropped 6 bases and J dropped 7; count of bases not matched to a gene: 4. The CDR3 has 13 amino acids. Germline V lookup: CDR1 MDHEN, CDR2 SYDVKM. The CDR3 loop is CASSASGRNTQYF. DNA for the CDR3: TGTGCCAGCAGCGCTAGCGGGAGAAATACGCAGTATTTT.

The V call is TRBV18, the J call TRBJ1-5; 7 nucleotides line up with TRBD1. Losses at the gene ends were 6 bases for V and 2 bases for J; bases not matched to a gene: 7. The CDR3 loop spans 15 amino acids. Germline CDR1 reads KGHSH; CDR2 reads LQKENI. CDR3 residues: CASSQGQSGNQPQHF. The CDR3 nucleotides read TGTGCCAGCTCCCAGGGACAGTCTGGCAATCAGCCCCAGCATTTT.

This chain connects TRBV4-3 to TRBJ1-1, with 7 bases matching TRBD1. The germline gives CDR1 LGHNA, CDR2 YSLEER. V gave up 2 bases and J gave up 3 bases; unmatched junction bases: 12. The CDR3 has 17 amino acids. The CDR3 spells CASSQNRGRLLDTEAFF. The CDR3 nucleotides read TGCGCCAGCAGCCAAAACAGGGGTCGGCTCTTGGACACTGAAGCTTTCTTT.

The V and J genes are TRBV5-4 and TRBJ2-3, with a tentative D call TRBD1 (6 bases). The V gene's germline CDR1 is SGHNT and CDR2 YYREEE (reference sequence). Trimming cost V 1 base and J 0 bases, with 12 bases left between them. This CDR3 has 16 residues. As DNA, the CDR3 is TGTGCCAGCAGCTTGCCCAACAGGGATAGCACAGATACGCAGTATTTT. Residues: CASSLPNRDSTDTQYF.

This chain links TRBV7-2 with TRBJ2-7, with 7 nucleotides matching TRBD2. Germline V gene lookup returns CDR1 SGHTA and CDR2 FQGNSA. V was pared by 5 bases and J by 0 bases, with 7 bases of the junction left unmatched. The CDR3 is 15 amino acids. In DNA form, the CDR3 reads TGTGCCAGCAGCATAAGACCGGGAGGCTCCTACGAGCAGTACTTC. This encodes CASSIRPGGSYEQYF.

DNA for the CDR3: TGTGCCAGCAGCTACGCCCTCCCGGGACAGGGGACGCATGAGCAGTTCTTC. It encodes CASSYALPGQGTHEQFF. The V gene is TRBV13, the J gene TRBJ2-1; 10 nucleotides agree with TRBD1. The germline V gene encodes CDR1 PRHDT and CDR2 FYEKMQ (reference sequence). The CDR3 runs to 17 residues. J lost 8 bases, V lost 4 bases, and 14 bases had no gene match.

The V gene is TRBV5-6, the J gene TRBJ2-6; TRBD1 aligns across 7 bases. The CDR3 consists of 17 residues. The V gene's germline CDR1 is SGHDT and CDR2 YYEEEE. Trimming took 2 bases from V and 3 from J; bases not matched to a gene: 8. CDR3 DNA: TGTGCCAGCAGCTTAGGGGGCAGTCTATTTGGGGCCAACGTCCTGACTTTC. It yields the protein CASSLGGSLFGANVLTF.

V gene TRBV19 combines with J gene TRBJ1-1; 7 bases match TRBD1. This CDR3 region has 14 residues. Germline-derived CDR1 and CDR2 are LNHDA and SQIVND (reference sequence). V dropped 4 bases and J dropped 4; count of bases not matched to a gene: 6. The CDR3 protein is CASSRQGCSTEAFF. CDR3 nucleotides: TGTGCCAGTAGTAGACAGGGTTGCAGCACTGAAGCTTTCTTT.

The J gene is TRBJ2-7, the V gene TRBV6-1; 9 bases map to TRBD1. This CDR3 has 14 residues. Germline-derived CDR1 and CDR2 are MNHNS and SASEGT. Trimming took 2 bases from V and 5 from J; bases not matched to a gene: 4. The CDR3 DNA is TGTGCCAGCAGTGAATTCACAGGGGGCCACGAGCAGTACTTC. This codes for CASSEFTGGHEQYF.

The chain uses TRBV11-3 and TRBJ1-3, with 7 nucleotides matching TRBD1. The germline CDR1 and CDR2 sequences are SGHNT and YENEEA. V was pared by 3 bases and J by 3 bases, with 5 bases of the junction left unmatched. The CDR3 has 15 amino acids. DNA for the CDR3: TGTGCCAGCAGCTTTGAAGCAGGGGGTGGAAACACCATATATTTT. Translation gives CASSFEAGGGNTIYF.

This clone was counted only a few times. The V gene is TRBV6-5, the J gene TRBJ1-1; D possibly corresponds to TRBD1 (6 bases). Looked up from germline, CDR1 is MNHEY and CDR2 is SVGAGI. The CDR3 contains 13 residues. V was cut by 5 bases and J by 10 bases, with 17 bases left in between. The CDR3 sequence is CASSDGEGGRAFF. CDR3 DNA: TGTGCCAGCAGTGACGGAGAAGGGGGAAGAGCTTTCTTT.

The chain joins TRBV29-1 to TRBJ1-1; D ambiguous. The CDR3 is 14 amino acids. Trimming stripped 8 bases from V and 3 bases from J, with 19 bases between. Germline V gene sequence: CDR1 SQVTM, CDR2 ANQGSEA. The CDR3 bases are TGCAGCTGCCGAAGAGGGTTCGGGGACACTGAAGCTTTCTTT. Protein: CSCRRGFGDTEAFF.

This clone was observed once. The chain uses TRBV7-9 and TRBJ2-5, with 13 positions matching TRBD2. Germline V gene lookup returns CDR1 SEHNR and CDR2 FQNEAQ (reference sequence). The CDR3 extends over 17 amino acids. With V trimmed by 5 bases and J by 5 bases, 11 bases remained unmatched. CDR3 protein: CASSLGTSGRALETQYF. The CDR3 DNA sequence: TGTGCCAGCAGCCTAGGTACTAGCGGGAGGGCCCTGGAGACCCAGTACTTC.

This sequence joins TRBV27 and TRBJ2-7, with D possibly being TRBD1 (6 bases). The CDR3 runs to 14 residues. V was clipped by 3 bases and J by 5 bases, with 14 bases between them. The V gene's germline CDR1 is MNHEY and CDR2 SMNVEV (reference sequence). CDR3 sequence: CASSLGADRHEQYF. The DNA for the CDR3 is TGTGCCAGCAGTTTGGGGGCCGACCGGCACGAGCAGTACTTC.

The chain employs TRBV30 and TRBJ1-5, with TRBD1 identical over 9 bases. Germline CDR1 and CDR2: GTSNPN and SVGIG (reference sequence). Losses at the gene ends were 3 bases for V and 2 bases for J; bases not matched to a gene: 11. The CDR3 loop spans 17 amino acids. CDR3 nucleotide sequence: TGTGCCTGGAGCAGACCCGGGACAGGGTGGCGCAATCAGCCCCAGCATTTT. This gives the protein CAWSRPGTGWRNQPQHF.

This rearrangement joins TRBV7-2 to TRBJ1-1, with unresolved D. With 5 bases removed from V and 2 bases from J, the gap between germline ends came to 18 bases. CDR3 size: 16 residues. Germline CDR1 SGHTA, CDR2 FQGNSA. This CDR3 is CASSPPEREVNTEAFF. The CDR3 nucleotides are TGTGCCAGCAGCCCTCCTGAGCGGGAGGTTAACACTGAAGCTTTCTTT. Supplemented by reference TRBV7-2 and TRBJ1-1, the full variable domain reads GAGVSQSPSNKVTEKGKDVELRCDPISGHTALYWYRQSLGQGLEFLIYFQGNSAPDKSGLPSDRFSAERTGGSVSTLTIQRTQQEDSAVYLCASSPPEREVNTEAFFGQGTRLTVV.